This T cell receptor beta chain was retrieved from a study of blood T cell repertoires in COVID-19 (dated by TCRdb to about 2020). Regarding the complete study: Samples covering the acute and convalescent phases of COVID-19 were provided by collaborators in the United States, Italy and Spain. The material from the prospective study consisted of cDNA or gDNA derived from T cells, B-cell-depleted T cells, or PBMCs. Subjects who had been exposed to COVID-19, were actively infected with it, or had recovered from it provided the deeply sampled blood TCRbeta repertoires that made up the dataset. The repertoires were released in a freely available public database meant as a resource for research on the immune response to SARS-CoV-2. Samples came from the ongoing ImmuneRACE study (first 160 participants) plus 1,254 subjects from 6 global collaborators. A de-identified subject ID, COVID-19 status, age in years and sex were almost always included in the sample metadata. Where available, HLA class I and class II types were taken from metadata supplied by the sample provider and were not determined by assay-based typing. Broader findings and caveats from the paper: The quantity of clinical and demographic metadata differed by source and by participant and was supplied without curation.

With respect to this clone: Its antigen is currently not known. Nothing much larger sits one base from this clone, and base qualities are not available.

As encoded in the germline V gene, CDR1 is ENHRY while CDR2 is SYGVKD. V is shortened by 3 bases, J by 8 bases, and the region joining them spans 7 bases. From the cysteine through the phenylalanine, the CDR3 covers 11 amino acids. Kept here is only the CDR3 DNA, which spans 33 bases and is read in frame from base 1. Enrolling through a virtual design, the prospective study's participants ranged in age from roughly 18 to 89 years and lived across 24 United States geographic areas. In the prospective study, cohorts were assigned on the basis of participant-reported clinical history obtained from a screening survey and a study questionnaire. Recovered participants in ImmuneRACE Cohort 3 were defined by two consecutive negative NP/OP PCR tests, clearance by a healthcare professional, or resolution of symptoms. In the prospective study, whole blood, serum and a nasopharyngeal or oropharyngeal swab were collected from each participant by mobile phlebotomists. Additional blood draws and questionnaires over an approximately two-month period could optionally be provided by prospective study participants. Blood samples from the prospective study were shipped frozen or at room temperature prior to DNA extraction.

TCRbeta CDR3 regions were amplified from genomic DNA by means of the immunoSEQ Assay, a bias-controlled multiplex PCR. In the original analysis: The number of nucleated cells in each sample was estimated from the amplification of reference gene primers within the assay. Sequence reads were collapsed and filtered to measure the absolute abundance of every unique TCRbeta CDR3 rearrangement. Productive Simpson clonality was computed per sample as the square root of Simpson's diversity index over productive rearrangements. Held by TCRdb, this immuneACCESS table contains in-frame sequences only and omits some clones. Under half of the omission traces to an unresolved V gene where checked; the cause of the rest is unknown. The V and J calls and clone size were taken over from that table, and D and trimming were inferred from the DNA. The sample yields 150,000 or so clones; around 84% were counted once. The ten largest make up roughly 8.6% of the sample.

The V and J genes are TRBV10-3 and TRBJ1-2; no D segment can be confidently identified. Sequencing was carried out using PBMCs or T cells enriched from blood (not recorded which). This receptor was identified in a woman aged 50 to 60 who had recovered from COVID-19. The CDR3 protein is CAISEREGYTF. Read as DNA, the sequence is TGTGCCATCAGTGAAAGAGAAGGCTACACCTTC.